This record looks at one T cell receptor (beta chain) sequence and its context. This sample was included in a study of early T cells in non-severe SARS-CoV-2 infection. This CDR3 has 13 residues. Looked up from germline, CDR1 is DFQATT and CDR2 is SNEGSKA (reference sequence). Trimming cost V 2 bases and J 0 bases, with 6 bases left between them. Unique molecular identifiers were affixed to single, distinct cDNA molecules. TCRdb reprocessed the 5' RACE reads via MiXCR and lists one record per CDR3 protein. The sample consists of roughly 90,000 distinct CDR3 sequences, 14% of them appearing once. This sequence joins TRBV20-1 and TRBJ2-3, with D uncertain. This TCR was recovered from an adult who was a healthcare worker with PCR-confirmed SARS-CoV-2 infection or an uninfected control (not recorded which). Sequencing was carried out using whole blood. The CDR3 nucleotides read TGCAGTGCTAGATTCGACAGCACAGATACGCAGTATTTT. Translation: CSARFDSTDTQYF.